This TCR beta chain was captured by sequencing in a study of blood T cell repertoires in COVID-19. There are 15 residues in the CDR3. Per germline, CDR1 SGHNT and CDR2 YYREEE (reference sequence). Trimming left V 4 bases short and J 0 bases short, with 11 bases between. The table came from immunoSEQ multiplex PCR; TCRdb's copy has only in-frame clones and leaves some out. Among 45,000 to 55,000 clones listed, more than 75% were seen once. Sequencing input: peripheral blood. This receptor was obtained from a human donor in a cohort sampled during active COVID-19. The V call is TRBV5-4, the J call TRBJ1-3, with a weak D call TRBD1 (5 bases). The CDR3 protein is CASSPDTNSGNTIYF. The CDR3 coding sequence is TGTGCCAGCAGCCCGGACACAAACTCTGGAAACACCATATATTTT.